This is a list of T cell receptor beta chains from one sample in a study of blood T cell repertoires in COVID-19. TCRdb's copy holds only in-frame clones and misses some; the assay was immunoSEQ multiplex PCR. Altogether 190,000 or so clones are present, approximately 87% being singletons, with the ten largest covering 0.88%. The material sequenced was peripheral blood. The receptors derive from a woman between 18 and 30 years old who had recovered from COVID-19. Both conserved end residues are part of each CDR3. The D gene is left open where the match is weak. Some rows have no size entry. The others give once, few or many, or a class for an expanded clone.

TRBJ2-3 | TRBV27 | once | TRBD1 | CASSLSGQGAVDTQYF | TGTGCCAGCAGTTTATCCGGACAGGGGGCTGTGGATACGCAGTATTTT
TRBJ2-7 | TRBV5-4 | NA | TRBD2 | CASTPGTSGVSHEQYF | TGTGCCAGCACCCCAGGGACTAGCGGGGTATCCCACGAGCAGTACTTC
TRBJ1-4 | TRBV4-2 | NA | NA | CASSQEWRENEKLFF | TGTGCCAGCAGCCAAGAATGGAGGGAGAATGAAAAACTGTTTTTT
TRBJ2-1 | TRBV28 | NA | NA | CASSSPSRSSYNEQFF | TGTGCCAGCAGTTCCCCTAGCAGAAGCTCCTACAATGAGCAGTTCTTC
TRBJ2-2 | TRBV18 | few | NA | CASSPPRLTGELFF | TGTGCCAGCTCACCACCGAGGTTGACCGGGGAGCTGTTTTTT
TRBJ2-7 | TRBV14 | NA | TRBD1 | CASSSVTGTGREQYF | TGTGCCAGCAGCTCCGTAACCGGGACAGGGAGGGAGCAGTACTTC
TRBJ2-3 | TRBV27 | NA | NA | CASSFLETDTQYF | TGTGCCAGCAGTTTCCTAGAAACAGATACGCAGTATTTT
TRBJ1-4 | TRBV4-1 | NA | NA | CASSQARGRSEKLFF | TGCGCCAGCAGCCAAGCCCGGGGGAGGAGTGAAAAACTGTTTTTT
TRBJ1-5 | TRBV5-8 | once | NA | CASSLDPGRGQPQHF | TGTGCCAGCAGCTTGGATCCCGGGCGGGGACAGCCCCAGCATTTT
TRBJ1-3 | TRBV6-5 | NA | NA | CASSRGLSSGNTIYF | TGTGCCAGCAGCCGAGGACTTAGCTCTGGAAACACCATATATTTT
TRBJ2-3 | TRBV7-8 | few | NA | CASSLVRASPVDTQYF | TGTGCCAGCAGCTTAGTGAGGGCCTCACCTGTCGATACGCAGTATTTT
TRBJ2-4 | TRBV27 | NA | NA | CASSSVGLAKNIQYF | TGTGCCAGCAGCTCTGTGGGGCTAGCCAAAAACATTCAGTACTTC
TRBJ2-5 | TRBV4-1 | NA | TRBD2 | CASSQDSIGLAKQETQYF | TGCGCCAGCAGCCAAGATAGTATAGGACTAGCGAAACAAGAGACCCAGTACTTC
TRBJ1-1 | TRBV11-3 | NA | TRBD1 | CASSATGGTEAFF | TGTGCCAGCAGCGCGACAGGGGGCACTGAAGCTTTCTTT
TRBJ1-5 | TRBV4-1 | NA | NA | CASSQEGGRGGNQPQHF | TGCGCCAGCAGCCAAGAAGGAGGGAGGGGGGGCAATCAGCCCCAGCATTTT
TRBJ1-5 | TRBV7-9 | NA | NA | CASSKGGSNQPQHF | TGTGCATCCTCCAAGGGAGGTAGCAATCAGCCCCAGCATTTT
TRBJ2-1 | TRBV7-9 | NA | NA | CASSLEGLEQFF | TGTGCCAGCAGCTTAGAAGGACTTGAGCAGTTCTTC